Listed here are 17 T cell receptor beta chains from one sample, sequenced in a study of blood T cell repertoires in COVID-19. Repertoires were generated with immunoSEQ multiplex PCR, while TCRdb's copy carries only in-frame clones and drops some. The sample contains about 370,000 clones, around 87% of which appear only once. Sequenced sample: peripheral blood. These receptors were obtained from a woman between 25 and 40 years old with COVID-19, enrolled during active disease.

The V gene is TRBV28, the J gene TRBJ1-1, with a tentative D call TRBD1 (5 bases). Germline CDR1 and CDR2: MDHEN and SYDVKM. The CDR3 is made up of 14 amino acids. With 6 bases removed from V and 1 base from J, the gap between germline ends came to 12 bases. DNA for the CDR3: TGTGCCAGCAGGGGCCGGGGGGGGAACACTGAAGCTTTCTTT. Its protein product is CASRGRGGNTEAFF.

V usage is TRBV30 and J usage is TRBJ2-7; TRBD1 agrees at 7 bases. Per germline, CDR1 GTSNPN and CDR2 SVGIG (reference sequence). This CDR3 comprises 15 residues. The V segment lost 2 bases and the J segment 1 base; nucleotides outside the gene matches: 8. The CDR3 sequence is CAWSLDGTVSYEQYF. The CDR3 DNA reads TGTGCCTGGAGTCTAGATGGGACAGTTTCCTACGAGCAGTACTTC.

This rearrangement joins TRBV24-1 to TRBJ2-2; 7 positions match TRBD2. Germline CDR1 and CDR2: KGHDR and SFDVKD. The V gene end was trimmed by 1 base and the J gene end by 2 bases; junction bases not matched to a gene: 3. CDR3 length: 16 residues. DNA of the CDR3: TGTGCCACCAGTGATTTTGGGGGGGATAACACCGGGGAGCTGTTTTTT. Amino acids: CATSDFGGDNTGELFF.

The rearrangement joins TRBV28 to TRBJ1-4, with D unresolved. The V gene's germline CDR1 is MDHEN and CDR2 SYDVKM. The CDR3 totals 13 residues. Trimming left V 4 bases short and J 8 bases short, with 11 bases between. CDR3 protein: CASSSPRREKLFF. The CDR3, as DNA: TGTGCCAGCAGTTCACCTAGAAGGGAAAAACTGTTTTTT.

This sequence joins TRBV5-1 and TRBJ2-3; 7 positions agree with TRBD1. The V gene's germline CDR1 is SGHRS and CDR2 YFSETQ. This CDR3 has 18 amino acids. J was trimmed by 0 bases and V by 0 bases; bases with no gene match: 10. DNA of the CDR3: TGCGCCAGCAGCTTGGAGACAGGGTATACGATTAGCACAGATACGCAGTATTTT. This codes for CASSLETGYTISTDTQYF.

CDR3 region: CASINNWLEAVRNEQFF. In DNA, the CDR3 is TGTGCCAGCATAAATAATTGGCTAGAGGCCGTCAGAAATGAGCAGTTCTTC. The rearrangement joins TRBV27 to TRBJ2-1; D is unresolved. V lost 7 bases and J 7 bases, leaving 26 bases between the germline ends. CDR1 is MNHEY and CDR2 is SMNVEV in the germline V gene (reference sequence). This CDR3 region has 17 residues.

V gene TRBV19 combines with J gene TRBJ2-5; 10 bases match TRBD1. The CDR3 loop spans 16 amino acids. With V trimmed by 3 bases and J by 1 base, 5 bases remained unmatched. Germline loops: CDR1 LNHDA, CDR2 SQIVND (reference sequence). The CDR3 sequence: CASSIAGQGTQETQYF. CDR3 bases: TGTGCCAGTAGTATTGCGGGACAGGGGACCCAAGAGACCCAGTACTTC.

CDR3 loop: CASSQVGQGYSYEQYF. CDR3 nucleotides: TGTGCCAGCAGCCAAGTGGGGCAGGGCTACTCCTACGAGCAGTACTTC. The chain joins TRBV3-1 (or the pseudogene TRBV3-2) to TRBJ2-7; tentatively, D is TRBD1 (5 bases). The CDR3 extends over 16 amino acids. Germline CDR1 is LGHDT and CDR2 is YNNKEL (reference sequence). V lost 1 base to trimming and J lost 0 bases, with 13 bases between them.

CDR3 sequence reads: CASSQGAGWDGYTF. In DNA form, the CDR3 reads TGTGCCAGCAGCCAAGGCGCAGGTTGGGATGGCTACACCTTC. The chain combines TRBV3-1 (or the pseudogene TRBV3-2) with TRBJ1-2; no firm D call. CDR3 length equals 14 residues. Per germline, CDR1 LGHDT and CDR2 YNNKEL (reference sequence). V lost 1 base, J lost 6 bases, and 12 bases lay in between.

This sequence joins TRBV3-1 (or the pseudogene TRBV3-2) and TRBJ1-1; D not certain. The CDR3 is 14 residues long. V was trimmed by 3 bases and J by 4 bases, leaving 12 bases between them. The germline V gene has CDR1 LGHDT and CDR2 YNNKEL (reference sequence). CDR3 coding DNA: TGTGCCAGCAGCCAGAGGGAGGGATCCACTGAAGCTTTCTTT. The encoded protein is CASSQREGSTEAFF.

The rearrangement links TRBV5-1 to TRBJ2-3; 7 nucleotides line up with TRBD1. With V trimmed by 2 bases and J by 4 bases, 4 bases remained unmatched. Per germline, CDR1 SGHRS and CDR2 YFSETQ. The CDR3 length is 14 residues. CDR3 sequence (DNA): TGCGCCAGCAGCTTAAACAGGGGTTCAGATACGCAGTATTTT. Amino acids: CASSLNRGSDTQYF.

The V gene is TRBV6-4, the J gene TRBJ2-3, with 10 bases aligning to TRBD2. Looked up from germline, CDR1 is MRHNA and CDR2 is SNTAGT. Germline trimming cut 0 bases from V and 6 bases from J; bases unmatched to any gene: 6. This CDR3 is 16 amino acids long. The CDR3 loop reads CASSDSASGSLDTQYF. DNA of the CDR3: TGTGCCAGCAGTGACTCCGCTAGCGGGAGTTTGGATACGCAGTATTTT.

The CDR3 reads CASSVDPTGGALSGYTF. The CDR3 DNA reads as TGTGCCAGCAGCGTAGATCCGACAGGGGGCGCGTTAAGCGGCTACACCTTC. The chain employs TRBV9 and TRBJ1-2, with 10 nucleotides matching TRBD1. V gave up 0 bases and J gave up 8 bases; unmatched junction bases: 13. Germline V gene sequence: CDR1 SGDLS, CDR2 YYNGEE. The CDR3 sequence is 17 residues long.

This clone was detected once. The V call is TRBV3-1 (or the pseudogene TRBV3-2), the J call TRBJ1-5, with 7 bases fitting TRBD1. Germline V gene sequence: CDR1 LGHDT, CDR2 YNNKEL (reference sequence). The CDR3 is 14 residues long. With V trimmed by 3 bases and J by 4 bases, 3 bases remained unmatched. The CDR3: CASSQSGQNQPQHF. In DNA, the CDR3 is TGTGCCAGCAGCCAGTCGGGACAGAATCAGCCCCAGCATTTT.

This chain joins TRBV7-8 and TRBJ2-7; 8 bases fit TRBD2. With 5 bases clipped from V and 6 bases from J, the junction kept 15 bases outside the gene matches. The CDR3 consists of 16 residues. Germline lookup yields CDR1 SGHVS and CDR2 FQNEAQ. The CDR3 nucleotides are TGTGCCAGCAGCGCCCGTGCTGCGAGCGGGAGACCCGAGCAGTACTTC. Translating gives CASSARAASGRPEQYF.

The gene calls are TRBV11-2 and TRBJ1-4; the D gene is possibly TRBD1 (6 bases). Looked up from germline, CDR1 is SGHAT and CDR2 is FQNNGV. CDR3 length equals 15 residues. Trimming left V 1 base short and J 8 bases short, with 14 bases between. CDR3 sequence: CASSLASGAWEKLFF. As DNA, the CDR3 is TGTGCCAGCAGCTTAGCCTCAGGGGCTTGGGAAAAACTGTTTTTT.

The V and J genes are TRBV2 and TRBJ2-5; D might be TRBD1 (7 bases). CDR1 is SNHLY, CDR2 FYNNEI, per germline. V was trimmed by 6 bases and J by 4 bases, leaving 21 bases between them. The CDR3 extends over 16 amino acids. Here the CDR3 reads CASSPRQGGPPETQYF. The CDR3 region has the DNA TGTGCCAGCAGCCCCAGGCAGGGGGGACCCCCAGAGACCCAGTACTTC.